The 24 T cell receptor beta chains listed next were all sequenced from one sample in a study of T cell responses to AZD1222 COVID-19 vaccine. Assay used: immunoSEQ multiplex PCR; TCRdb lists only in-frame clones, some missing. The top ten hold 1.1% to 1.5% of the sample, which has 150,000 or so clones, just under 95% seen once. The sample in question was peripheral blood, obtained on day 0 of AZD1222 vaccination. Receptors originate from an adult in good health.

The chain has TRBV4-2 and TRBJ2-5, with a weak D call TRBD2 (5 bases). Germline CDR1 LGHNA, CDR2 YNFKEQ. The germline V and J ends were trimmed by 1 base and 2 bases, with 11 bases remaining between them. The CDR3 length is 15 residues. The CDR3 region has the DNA TGTGCCAGCAGCCAAGCTTGGGAGCAACAAGAGACCCAGTACTTC. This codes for CASSQAWEQQETQYF.

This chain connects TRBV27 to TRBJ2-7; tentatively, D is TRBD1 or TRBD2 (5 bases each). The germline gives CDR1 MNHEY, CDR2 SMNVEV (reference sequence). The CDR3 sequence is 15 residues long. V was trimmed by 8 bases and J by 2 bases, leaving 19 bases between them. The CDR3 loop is CASGPGTQAPYEQYF. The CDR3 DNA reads TGTGCCAGCGGGCCGGGGACCCAAGCGCCCTACGAGCAGTACTTC.

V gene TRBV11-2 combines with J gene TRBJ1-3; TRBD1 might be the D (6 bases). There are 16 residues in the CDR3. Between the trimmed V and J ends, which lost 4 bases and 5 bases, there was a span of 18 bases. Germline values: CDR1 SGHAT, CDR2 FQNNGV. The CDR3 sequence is CASSSTRYRDRNTIYF. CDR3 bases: TGTGCCAGCAGCTCTACACGCTACAGGGATAGAAACACCATATATTTT.

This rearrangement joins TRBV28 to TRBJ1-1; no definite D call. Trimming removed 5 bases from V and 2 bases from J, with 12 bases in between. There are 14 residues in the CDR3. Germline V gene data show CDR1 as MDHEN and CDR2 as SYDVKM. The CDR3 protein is CASSRRRGNTEAFF. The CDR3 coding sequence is TGTGCCAGCAGTCGACGGCGCGGAAACACTGAAGCTTTCTTT.

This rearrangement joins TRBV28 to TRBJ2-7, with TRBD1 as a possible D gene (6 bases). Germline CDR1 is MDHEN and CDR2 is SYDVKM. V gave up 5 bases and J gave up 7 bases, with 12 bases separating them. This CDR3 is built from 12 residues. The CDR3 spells CASSLQGREQYF. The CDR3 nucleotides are TGTGCCAGCAGTCTTCAGGGGCGAGAGCAGTACTTC.

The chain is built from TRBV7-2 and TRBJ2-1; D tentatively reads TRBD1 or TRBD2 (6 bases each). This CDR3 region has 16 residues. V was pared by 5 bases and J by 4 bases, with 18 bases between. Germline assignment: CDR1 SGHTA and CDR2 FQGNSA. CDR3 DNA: TGTGCCAGCAGCGTGAACAGGGCGGGAATGTACAATGAGCAGTTCTTC. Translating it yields CASSVNRAGMYNEQFF.

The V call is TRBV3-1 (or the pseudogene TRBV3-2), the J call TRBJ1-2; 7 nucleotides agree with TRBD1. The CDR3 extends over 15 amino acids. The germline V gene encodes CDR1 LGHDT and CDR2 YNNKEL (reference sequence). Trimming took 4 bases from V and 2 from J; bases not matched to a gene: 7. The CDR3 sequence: CASSRRDSLNYGYTF. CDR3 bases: TGTGCCAGCAGCCGCCGGGACAGTCTCAACTATGGCTACACCTTC.

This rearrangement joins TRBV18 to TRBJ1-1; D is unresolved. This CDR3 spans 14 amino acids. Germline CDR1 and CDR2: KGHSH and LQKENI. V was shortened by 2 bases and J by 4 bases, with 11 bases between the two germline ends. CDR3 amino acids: CASSPGREVTEAFF. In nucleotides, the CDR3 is TGTGCCAGCTCACCAGGGCGCGAAGTCACTGAAGCTTTCTTT.

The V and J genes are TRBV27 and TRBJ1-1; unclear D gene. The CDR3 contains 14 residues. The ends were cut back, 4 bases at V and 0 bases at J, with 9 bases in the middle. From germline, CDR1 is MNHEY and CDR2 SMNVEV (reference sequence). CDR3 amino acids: CASSSGPLNTEAFF. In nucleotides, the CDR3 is TGTGCCAGCAGTTCCGGACCGTTGAACACTGAAGCTTTCTTT.

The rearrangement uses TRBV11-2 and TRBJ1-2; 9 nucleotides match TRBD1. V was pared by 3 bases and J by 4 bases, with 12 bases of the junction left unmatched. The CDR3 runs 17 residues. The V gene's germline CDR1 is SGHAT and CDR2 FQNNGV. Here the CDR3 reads CASSLDTGTGMAYGYTF. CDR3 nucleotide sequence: TGTGCCAGCAGCTTGGATACCGGGACAGGGATGGCCTATGGCTACACCTTC. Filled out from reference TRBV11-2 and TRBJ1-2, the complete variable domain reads EAGVAQSPRYKIIEKRQSVAFWCNPISGHATLYWYQQILGQGPKLLIQFQNNGVVDDSQLPKDRFSAERLKGVDSTLKIQPAKLEDSAVYLCASSLDTGTGMAYGYTFGSGTRLTVV.

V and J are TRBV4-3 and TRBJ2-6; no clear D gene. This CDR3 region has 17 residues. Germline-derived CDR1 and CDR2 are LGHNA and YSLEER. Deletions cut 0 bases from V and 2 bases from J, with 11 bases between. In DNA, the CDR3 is TGCGCCAGCAGCCAAGAATACTCCAGGACTGGGGCCAACGTCCTGACTTTC. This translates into CASSQEYSRTGANVLTF.

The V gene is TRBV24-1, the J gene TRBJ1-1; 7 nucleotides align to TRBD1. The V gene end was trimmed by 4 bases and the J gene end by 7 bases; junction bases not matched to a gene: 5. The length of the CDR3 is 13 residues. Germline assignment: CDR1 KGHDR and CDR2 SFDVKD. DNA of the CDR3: TGTGCCACCAGTGAAACCGGGACAGATGAAGCTTTCTTT. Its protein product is CATSETGTDEAFF.

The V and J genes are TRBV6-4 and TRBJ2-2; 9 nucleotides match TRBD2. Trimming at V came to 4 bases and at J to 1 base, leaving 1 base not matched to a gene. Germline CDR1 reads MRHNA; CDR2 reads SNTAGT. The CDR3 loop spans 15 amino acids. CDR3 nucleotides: TGTGCCAGCAGTGCTAGCGGGATGAACACCGGGGAGCTGTTTTTT. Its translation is CASSASGMNTGELFF.

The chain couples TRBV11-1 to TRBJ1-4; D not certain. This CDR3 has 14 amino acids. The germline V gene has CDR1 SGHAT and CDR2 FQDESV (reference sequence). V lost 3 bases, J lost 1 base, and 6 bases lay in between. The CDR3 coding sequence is TGTGCCAGCAGCTTGTCCGAAACTAATGAAAAACTGTTTTTT. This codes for CASSLSETNEKLFF.

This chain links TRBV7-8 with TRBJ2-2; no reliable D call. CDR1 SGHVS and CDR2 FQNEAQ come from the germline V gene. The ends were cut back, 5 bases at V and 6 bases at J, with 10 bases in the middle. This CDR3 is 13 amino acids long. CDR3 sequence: CASSRSGAGELFF. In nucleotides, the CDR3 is TGTGCCAGCAGCCGTTCTGGGGCCGGGGAGCTGTTTTTT.

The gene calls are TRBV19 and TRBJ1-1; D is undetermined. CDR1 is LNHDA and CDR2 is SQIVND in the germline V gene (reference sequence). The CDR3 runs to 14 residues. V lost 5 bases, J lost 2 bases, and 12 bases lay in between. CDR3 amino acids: CASSVDVDNTEAFF. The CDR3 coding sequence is TGTGCCAGTAGTGTCGACGTTGACAACACTGAAGCTTTCTTT.

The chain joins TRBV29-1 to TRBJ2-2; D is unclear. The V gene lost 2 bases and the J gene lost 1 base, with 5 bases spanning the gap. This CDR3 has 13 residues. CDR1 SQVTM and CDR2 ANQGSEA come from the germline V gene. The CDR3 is CSVETLNTGELFF. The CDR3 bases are TGCAGCGTTGAAACCCTGAACACCGGGGAGCTGTTTTTT.

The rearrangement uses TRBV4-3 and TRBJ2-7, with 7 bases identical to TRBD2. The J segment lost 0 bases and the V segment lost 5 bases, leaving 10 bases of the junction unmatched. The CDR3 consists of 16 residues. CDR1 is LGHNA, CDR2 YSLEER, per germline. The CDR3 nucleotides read TGCGCCAGCAGCACGGGCTTAGCGGGCGTCTCCTACGAGCAGTACTTC. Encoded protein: CASSTGLAGVSYEQYF.

The CDR3 nucleotides read TGTGCCACCAGTGATTTCCCAGCAATCTACGAGCAGTACTTC. Translating it yields CATSDFPAIYEQYF. The chain carries TRBV24-1 and TRBJ2-7; D call uncertain. CDR1 is KGHDR, CDR2 SFDVKD, per germline. V lost 1 base and J lost 3, with 9 bases in between. The CDR3 loop spans 14 amino acids.

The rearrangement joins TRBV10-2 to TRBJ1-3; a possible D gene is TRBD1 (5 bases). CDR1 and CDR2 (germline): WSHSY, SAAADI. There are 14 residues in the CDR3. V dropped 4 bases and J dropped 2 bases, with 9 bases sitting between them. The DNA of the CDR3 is TGCGCCAGCAGTGCACTGGGGGCTGGAAACACCATATATTTT. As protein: CASSALGAGNTIYF.

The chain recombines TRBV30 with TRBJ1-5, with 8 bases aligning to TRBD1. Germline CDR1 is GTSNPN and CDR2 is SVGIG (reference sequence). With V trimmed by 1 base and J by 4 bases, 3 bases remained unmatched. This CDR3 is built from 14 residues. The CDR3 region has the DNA TGTGCCTGGAGTGCTGGACAGGGAAATCAGCCCCAGCATTTT. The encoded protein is CAWSAGQGNQPQHF.

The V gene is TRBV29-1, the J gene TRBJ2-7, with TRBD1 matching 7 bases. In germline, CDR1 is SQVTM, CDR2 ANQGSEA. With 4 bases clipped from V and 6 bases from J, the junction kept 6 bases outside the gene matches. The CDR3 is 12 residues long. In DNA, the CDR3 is TGCAGCGTTGGGGTAAACAGGGGCGAGCAGTACTTC. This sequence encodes CSVGVNRGEQYF.

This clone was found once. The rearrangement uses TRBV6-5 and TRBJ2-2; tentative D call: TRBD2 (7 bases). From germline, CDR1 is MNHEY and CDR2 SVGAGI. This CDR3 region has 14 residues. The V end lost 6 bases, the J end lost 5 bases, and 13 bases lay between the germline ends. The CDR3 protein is CASRWGGQTGELFF. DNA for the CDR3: TGTGCCAGCAGGTGGGGGGGGCAGACCGGGGAGCTGTTTTTT.

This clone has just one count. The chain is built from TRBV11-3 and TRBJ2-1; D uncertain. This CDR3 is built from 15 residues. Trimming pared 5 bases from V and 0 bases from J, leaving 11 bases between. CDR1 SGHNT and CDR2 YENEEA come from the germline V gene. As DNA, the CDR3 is TGTGCCAGCAGCCGACACTCTCGCTCCTACAATGAGCAGTTCTTC. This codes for CASSRHSRSYNEQFF.